This T cell receptor beta chain derives from a study of cytomegalovirus exposure and HLA in healthy donors. Whole-study results and caveats: Links to common viral pathogens appeared, in a later analysis, for several of the most significant clusters.

The PCR made use of 60 Vbeta and 13 Jbeta primers. This table comes from immunoSEQ multiplex PCR, and its TCRdb copy is limited to in-frame clones, with some not included. The table includes fewer than 200,000 clones, roughly 85% detected once. Comments on this clone: Its antigen is not known.

Per germline, CDR1 SNHLY and CDR2 FYNNEI. The length of the CDR3 is 13 residues. Trimming cost V 4 bases and J 5 bases, with 12 bases left between them. Sequenced sample: PBMCs. V is TRBV2 and J is TRBJ2-7; a possible D gene is TRBD1 (6 bases). The clonotype comes from a woman between 45 and 65 years old in good health and CMV-seropositive. The CDR3 here is CASSVQGPDEQYF. The CDR3 DNA reads as TGTGCCAGCAGTGTACAGGGACCGGACGAGCAGTACTTC.